The source of this T cell receptor beta chain is a study of T cell repertoires in cytomegalovirus infection. Each CDR3 protein gets one entry after TCRdb re-called the reads with MiXCR. The sample lists some 900,000 distinct CDR3 sequences; approximately 30% were seen once. There are 15 residues in the CDR3. The V and J ends lost 3 bases and 5 bases respectively, with 16 bases between them. CDR1 is SEHNR, CDR2 FQNEAQ, per germline (reference sequence). There are a few counts of this clonotype. Antigen: not known. Material: cultured CD8+ T cells from PBMCs, obtained from culture after CMV antigen stimulation. The rearrangement joins TRBV7-9 to TRBJ1-1, with D maybe TRBD1 (6 bases). The TCR was taken from a human donor in good health (CMV status not recorded). Some clones in this sample may be carry-over from other donors' samples. DNA of the CDR3: TGTGCCAGCAGCTTGGCCAGGGGACTTGTGACTGAAGCTTTCTTT. Translating it yields CASSLARGLVTEAFF.